These 20 T cell receptor beta chains share one sample of origin, sequenced in a study of blood T cell repertoires in COVID-19. Profiled with immunoSEQ multiplex PCR; TCRdb holds only in-frame clones, not every one. The sample includes about 240,000 clones, roughly 90% of them seen just once. Sequencing was done on a sample of peripheral blood. The receptors here all came from a man between 60 and 75 years old with acute or convalescent COVID-19.

The CDR3 is CASGSVQGAKREAEAFF. As DNA, the CDR3 is TGTGCTAGTGGTTCTGTTCAGGGGGCTAAACGGGAGGCTGAAGCTTTCTTT. The rearrangement uses TRBV12-5 and TRBJ1-1, with 8 nucleotides matching TRBD1. Germline CDR1 is LGHNT and CDR2 is FRNRAP. The CDR3 contains 17 residues. V shed 4 bases, J shed 6 bases, and the junction held 16 bases outside the gene matches.

J is TRBJ1-2 and V is TRBV27; 10 bases match TRBD1. This CDR3 contains 15 residues. The V and J ends lost 5 bases and 1 base, in that order; junction bases with no gene match: 4. Per the germline V gene, CDR1 is MNHEY and CDR2 is SMNVEV (reference sequence). The CDR3 loop reads CASSPWTGGNYGYTF. In nucleotides, the CDR3 is TGTGCCAGCAGTCCCTGGACAGGGGGTAACTATGGCTACACCTTC.

Worth noting for this clone: The sample contains more than one DNA sequence encoding this CDR3. This chain joins TRBV29-1 and TRBJ2-7; 11 positions match TRBD2. This CDR3 contains 13 residues. The ends lost 4 bases at V and 3 bases at J; junction bases unmatched: 2. The germline gives CDR1 SQVTM, CDR2 ANQGSEA. The CDR3 loop is CSVGLAGSYEQYF. In DNA, the CDR3 is TGCAGCGTTGGACTAGCGGGAAGCTACGAGCAGTACTTC.

This chain connects TRBV11-2 to TRBJ2-5, with D maybe TRBD2 (6 bases). V dropped 6 bases and J dropped 2 bases, with 16 bases sitting between them. Per the germline V gene, CDR1 is SGHAT and CDR2 is FQNNGV. CDR3 length: 15 residues. This chain's CDR3 is CASSLEGSPQETQYF. For the CDR3, the DNA is TGTGCCAGCAGTCTGGAGGGGTCCCCACAAGAGACCCAGTACTTC.

This sequence joins TRBV6-5 and TRBJ1-5, with D possibly being TRBD1 (5 bases). Germline assignment: CDR1 MNHEY and CDR2 SVGAGI. The CDR3 has 13 residues. V gave up 5 bases and J gave up 7 bases, with 12 bases separating them. The CDR3 protein is CASSPDSRQPQHF. The CDR3 DNA sequence: TGTGCCAGCAGTCCTGACAGCCGGCAGCCCCAGCATTTT.

The V and J genes are TRBV7-9 and TRBJ1-6; D not resolved. This CDR3 is 12 amino acids long. Germline V gene data show CDR1 as SEHNR and CDR2 as FQNEAQ (reference sequence). Trimming pared 4 bases from V and 8 bases from J, leaving 6 bases between. CDR3 region: CASSSSDSPLHF. CDR3 in DNA: TGTGCCAGCAGCTCCTCGGATTCACCCCTCCACTTT.

This chain uses TRBV20-1 with TRBJ2-2; D remains ambiguous. Trimming took 3 bases from V and 2 from J, leaving 7 bases between them. Germline CDR1 and CDR2: DFQATT and SNEGSKA (reference sequence). The CDR3 consists of 13 residues. The CDR3 DNA reads as TGCAGTGCTAGTTGGAGAAACACCGGGGAGCTGTTTTTT. It encodes CSASWRNTGELFF.

CDR3 protein: CATSRGGGSGSNEQFF. The DNA for the CDR3 is TGTGCCACCAGCAGAGGTGGCGGGAGTGGCTCTAATGAGCAGTTCTTC. This chain connects TRBV15 to TRBJ2-1, with 7 bases aligning to TRBD2. This CDR3 region has 16 residues. Germline loops: CDR1 LNHNV, CDR2 YYDKDF (reference sequence). V gave up 1 base and J gave up 7 bases; unmatched junction bases: 10.

CDR3 region: CAWSVGQGEHF. The CDR3 DNA follows: TGTGCCTGGAGTGTAGGGCAGGGGGAGCATTTT. The V and J genes are TRBV30 and TRBJ1-5, with 7 nucleotides matching TRBD1. Unmatched junction bases numbered 4, after V lost 0 bases and J lost 14 bases. This CDR3 region has 11 residues. CDR1 is GTSNPN and CDR2 is SVGIG in the germline V gene (reference sequence).

This clone was observed a single time. This chain uses TRBV28 with TRBJ2-7, with 8 bases lining up with TRBD1. The V gene's germline CDR1 is MDHEN and CDR2 SYDVKM. V was pared by 4 bases and J by 6 bases, with 11 bases of the junction left unmatched. This CDR3 spans 15 amino acids. The CDR3 DNA sequence: TGTGCCAGCAGTTCCTCCGGGACAGGTTTCCCCGAGCAGTACTTC. Protein: CASSSSGTGFPEQYF.

This clone was picked up a small number of times. The genes are TRBV5-3 and TRBJ1-5, with a weak D call TRBD1 (5 bases). TRBV5-3 is classed as an ORF, of uncertain function. The length of the CDR3 is 14 residues. V lost 3 bases to trimming and J lost 7 bases, with 14 bases between them. CDR3 amino acids: CARSSSRAKQPQHF. Written as DNA, the CDR3 is TGTGCCAGAAGCTCCAGCAGGGCGAAACAGCCCCAGCATTTT.

With respect to this clone: Other nucleotide sequences in the sample specify the same CDR3. The CDR3 bases are TGTGCCATCAGGTTAGCGGGAGAAACAGATACGCAGTATTTT. It specifies CAIRLAGETDTQYF. The J gene is TRBJ2-3, the V gene TRBV10-3, with TRBD2 identical over 9 bases. The CDR3 is 14 residues long. The V gene end was trimmed by 6 bases and the J gene end by 3 bases; junction bases not matched to a gene: 4. Germline V gene lookup returns CDR1 ENHRY and CDR2 SYGVKD.

The chain couples TRBV4-2 to TRBJ2-1; 14 nucleotides agree with TRBD2. CDR1 is LGHNA and CDR2 is YNFKEQ in the germline V gene. The V segment lost 2 bases and the J segment 6 bases; nucleotides outside the gene matches: 3. The CDR3 sequence is 16 residues long. The CDR3 bases are TGTGCCAGCAGCCAACGACTAGCGGGAGGGCTCAATGAGCAGTTCTTC. Amino acid sequence: CASSQRLAGGLNEQFF.

This clone was seen once. The chain is built from TRBV5-5 and TRBJ2-2, with D possibly TRBD1 on 6 matching bases. Germline loops: CDR1 SGHKS, CDR2 YYEKEE (reference sequence). The CDR3 loop spans 17 amino acids. V gave up 4 bases and J gave up 4 bases, with 20 bases separating them. This chain's CDR3 is CASSPIGSGVGTGELFF. CDR3 DNA sequence: TGTGCCAGCAGCCCAATAGGGTCAGGGGTCGGCACCGGGGAGCTGTTTTTT.

V gene TRBV6-6 combines with J gene TRBJ2-5; D uncertain. The CDR3 is made up of 15 amino acids. V was cut by 6 bases and J by 1 base, with 15 bases left in between. Germline-derived CDR1 and CDR2 are MNHNY and SVGAGI (reference sequence). The CDR3 sequence: CASSPLPRLQETQYF. The CDR3 DNA reads TGTGCCAGCAGCCCCCTCCCCAGGCTCCAAGAGACCCAGTACTTC.

This chain uses TRBV28 with TRBJ1-2, with 7 bases aligning to TRBD1. The V and J ends lost 4 bases and 7 bases, in that order; junction bases with no gene match: 9. This CDR3 is 14 amino acids long. Germline V gene sequence: CDR1 MDHEN, CDR2 SYDVKM. The CDR3 DNA follows: TGTGCCAGCAGTTCGGGACAGAGAGGAAGTGGCTACACCTTC. Translation gives CASSSGQRGSGYTF.

The chain carries TRBV5-1 and TRBJ1-3; 7 bases agree with TRBD1. Germline CDR1 reads SGHRS; CDR2 reads YFSETQ. The CDR3 has 14 residues. Losses at the gene ends were 7 bases for V and 4 bases for J; bases not matched to a gene: 8. DNA for the CDR3: TGCGCCAGCGGTCCCAGGGGGGACGGAAACACCATATATTTT. Its protein is CASGPRGDGNTIYF.

This clone was seen only a few times. The V call is TRBV19, the J call TRBJ1-1, with 7 bases fitting TRBD1. The V gene's germline CDR1 is LNHDA and CDR2 SQIVND (reference sequence). The trim removed 4 bases at V and 6 bases at J, leaving 8 bases unmatched. CDR3 size: 14 residues. CDR3 nucleotide sequence: TGTGCCAGTAGTAGTCGACAGGGCGGGTCTGAAGCTTTCTTT. The encoded protein is CASSSRQGGSEAFF.

A note on this clone: This sample includes further DNA sequences coding for the same CDR3. The CDR3 coding sequence is TGTGCCAGTAGTTCAATTAGTAGCTACAATGAGCAGTTCTTC. Its protein product is CASSSISSYNEQFF. The chain recombines TRBV19 with TRBJ2-1, with D hard to call. This CDR3 region has 14 residues. The V and J ends lost 5 bases and 3 bases respectively, with 11 bases between them. Germline CDR1 is LNHDA and CDR2 is SQIVND (reference sequence). Supplemented by reference TRBV19 and TRBJ2-1, the full variable domain reads DGGITQSPKYLFRKEGQNVTLSCEQNLNHDAMYWYRQDPGQGLRLIYYSQIVNDFQKGDIAEGYSVSREKKESFPLTVTSAQKNPTAFYLCASSSISSYNEQFFGPGTRLTVL.

This clone was found once. V usage is TRBV4-1 and J usage is TRBJ1-5; weak D call: TRBD1 (5 bases). The V gene's germline CDR1 is MGHRA and CDR2 YSYEKL. V lost 1 base and J lost 2, with 9 bases in between. The CDR3 has 15 residues. The CDR3 loop reads CASSQAWGGNQPQHF. The CDR3 region has the DNA TGCGCCAGCAGCCAAGCCTGGGGGGGCAATCAGCCCCAGCATTTT.